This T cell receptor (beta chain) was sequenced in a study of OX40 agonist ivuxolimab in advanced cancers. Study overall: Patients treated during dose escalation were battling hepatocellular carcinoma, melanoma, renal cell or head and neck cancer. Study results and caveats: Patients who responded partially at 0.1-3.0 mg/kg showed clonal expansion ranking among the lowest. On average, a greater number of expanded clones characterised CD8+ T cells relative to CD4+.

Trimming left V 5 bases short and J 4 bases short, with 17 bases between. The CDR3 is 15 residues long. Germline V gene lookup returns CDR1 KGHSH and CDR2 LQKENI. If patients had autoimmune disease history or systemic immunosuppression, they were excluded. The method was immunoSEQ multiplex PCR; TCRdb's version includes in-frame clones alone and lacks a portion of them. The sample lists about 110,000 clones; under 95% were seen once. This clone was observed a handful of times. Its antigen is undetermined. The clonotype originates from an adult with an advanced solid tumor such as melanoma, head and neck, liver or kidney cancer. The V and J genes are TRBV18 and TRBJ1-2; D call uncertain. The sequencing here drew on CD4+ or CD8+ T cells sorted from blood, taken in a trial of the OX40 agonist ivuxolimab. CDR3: CASSAAGPLSYGYTF. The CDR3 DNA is TGTGCCAGCTCAGCGGCAGGACCGCTAAGCTATGGCTACACCTTC.